The present entry profiles one TCR beta chain with its context. Antigen specificity is unknown. The sample comes from a study of T cell responses to AZD1222 COVID-19 vaccine. Produced via immunoSEQ multiplex PCR; TCRdb's table is partial and in-frame only. The table shows 100,000 or so clones, with roughly 90% occurring only once. General study findings and limits: Baseline serostatus was positive in only a handful of AZD1222 recipients. White British donors predominated, females outnumbered males, and clonal diversity was possibly underestimated.

This CDR3 has 16 residues. Germline loops: CDR1 SGHTA, CDR2 FQGNSA. With 5 bases clipped from V and 2 bases from J, the junction kept 9 bases outside the gene matches. The sequence came from an adult in good health. The J gene is TRBJ2-5, the V gene TRBV7-2; 9 bases map to TRBD2. The source was peripheral blood, collected on day 0 of AZD1222 vaccination. The CDR3 sequence is CASSPGRTSAQETQYF. In DNA form, the CDR3 reads TGTGCCAGCAGCCCGGGGCGGACTAGCGCACAAGAGACCCAGTACTTC.